The clone carrying this TCR beta chain was counted a few times. This sample was taken from a study of T cells after yellow fever vaccination. Trimming pared 1 base from V and 3 bases from J, leaving 9 bases between. Germline-derived CDR1 and CDR2 are SEHNR and FQNEAQ (reference sequence). The CDR3 sequence is 14 residues long. Each CDR3 protein is one row after TCRdb ran MiXCR on the 5' RACE reads. The sample lists around 260,000 distinct CDR3 sequences, around 5.2% occurring once. Specimen: CD4+ T cells sorted from PBMCs, collected on the day of the yellow fever booster vaccination. The TCR sequence derives from a man aged 18 to 29 who received the YFV17D yellow fever vaccine. The V call is TRBV7-9, the J call TRBJ1-2; D unclear. CDR3 region: CASSLEAVYYGYTF. The CDR3 nucleotides are TGTGCCAGCAGCTTAGAGGCAGTCTACTATGGCTACACCTTC.